The 23 T cell receptor beta chains below come from one sample, sequenced in a study of OX40 agonist ivuxolimab in advanced cancers. Sequenced by immunoSEQ multiplex PCR; TCRdb stores in-frame clones only, minus some. This sample yields roughly 49,000 clones, of which around nine tenths are seen a single time; 10% belongs to the top ten. Sequencing used CD4+ or CD8+ T cells sorted from blood, obtained in a trial of the OX40 agonist ivuxolimab. The source of these receptors is an adult with an advanced solid tumor such as melanoma, head and neck, liver or kidney cancer.

J is TRBJ1-1 and V is TRBV4-1, with TRBD1 matching 8 bases. Per germline, CDR1 MGHRA and CDR2 YSYEKL. Trimming at V came to 3 bases and at J to 0 bases, leaving 6 bases not matched to a gene. The CDR3 sequence is 16 residues long. The DNA of the CDR3 is TGCGCCAGCAGCCATCCCCTGGGACAGGTGAACACTGAAGCTTTCTTT. This translates into CASSHPLGQVNTEAFF.

The gene calls are TRBV27 and TRBJ1-2; 7 positions match TRBD1. The ends lost 11 bases at V and 6 bases at J; junction bases unmatched: 15. Germline V CDR1 and CDR2: MNHEY, SMNVEV (reference sequence). The length of the CDR3 is 14 residues. CDR3 amino acids: CAGRDTGARDGYTF. CDR3 DNA sequence: TGTGCCGGCCGAGACACAGGGGCGCGGGATGGCTACACCTTC.

The J gene is TRBJ1-5, the V gene TRBV7-2; 9 bases fit TRBD1. V dropped 5 bases and J dropped 4; count of bases not matched to a gene: 3. From germline, CDR1 is SGHTA and CDR2 FQGNSA. This CDR3 contains 14 residues. CDR3 sequence: CASSAGQGNQPQHF. Written as DNA, the CDR3 is TGTGCCAGCAGCGCGGGACAGGGTAATCAGCCCCAGCATTTT.

The rearrangement uses TRBV7-9 and TRBJ1-3; TRBD1 matches at 7 bases. The CDR3 consists of 19 residues. Germline V gene lookup returns CDR1 SEHNR and CDR2 FQNEAQ (reference sequence). V was pared by 7 bases and J by 3 bases, with 21 bases of the junction left unmatched. CDR3: CASIGLDRDINVGGNTIYF. The DNA of the CDR3 is TGTGCCAGCATCGGGCTCGACAGGGATATAAATGTGGGTGGAAACACCATATATTTT.

The gene calls are TRBV19 and TRBJ2-1; D may be TRBD2 (6 bases). The CDR3 is 14 amino acids. Germline V gene sequence: CDR1 LNHDA, CDR2 SQIVND (reference sequence). Between the trimmed V and J ends, which lost 9 bases and 3 bases, there was a span of 15 bases. The CDR3 bases are TGTGCCAGCCTCGGAGGAGGGCTCTACAATGAGCAGTTCTTC. Translation gives CASLGGGLYNEQFF.

The V and J genes are TRBV6-5 and TRBJ2-7; 8 nucleotides agree with TRBD1. This CDR3 contains 14 residues. The germline V gene has CDR1 MNHEY and CDR2 SVGAGI. V shed 6 bases, J shed 2 bases, and the junction held 6 bases outside the gene matches. CDR3 in DNA: TGTGCCAGCAGCCCCGGGACAGGACCCTACGAGCAGTACTTC. Amino acids: CASSPGTGPYEQYF.

The chain employs TRBV4-3 and TRBJ1-6; D is unresolved. Germline V CDR1 and CDR2: LGHNA, YSLEER. V dropped 0 bases and J dropped 7 bases, with 19 bases sitting between them. This CDR3 is built from 18 residues. CDR3 in amino acids: CASSQDPAANLFNSPLHF. The CDR3 bases are TGCGCCAGCAGCCAAGATCCGGCGGCAAATCTCTTCAATTCACCCCTCCACTTT.

V is TRBV5-6 and J is TRBJ2-1; tentative D call: TRBD2 (5 bases). V dropped 6 bases and J dropped 8 bases, with 24 bases sitting between them. This CDR3 is 16 amino acids long. Germline V gene lookup returns CDR1 SGHDT and CDR2 YYEEEE. DNA of the CDR3: TGTGCCAGCATCCCCTGGGAGACTTCCTGGTCCCATGAGCAGTTCTTC. As protein: CASIPWETSWSHEQFF.

J is TRBJ1-2 and V is TRBV29-1; no firm D call. CDR3 size: 13 residues. Germline lookup yields CDR1 SQVTM and CDR2 ANQGSEA. The V end lost 6 bases, the J end lost 8 bases, and 19 bases lay between the germline ends. The CDR3 protein is CSVPQLGTGGYTF. DNA of the CDR3: TGCAGCGTCCCCCAACTCGGAACGGGGGGCTACACCTTC.

This sequence joins TRBV29-1 and TRBJ1-4; D perhaps matches TRBD1 (5 bases). Germline CDR1 reads SQVTM; CDR2 reads ANQGSEA. Trimming stripped 0 bases from V and 13 bases from J, with 24 bases between. The CDR3 consists of 16 residues. CDR3 in DNA: TGCAGCGTTGAAGATCGCGGGCGAGAGGGACGGCCAGCACTGTTTTTT. Protein sequence: CSVEDRGREGRPALFF.

The chain couples TRBV7-7 to TRBJ2-5; D tentatively reads TRBD1 or TRBD2 (6 bases each). V shed 5 bases and J shed 1 base, with 11 bases lying between them. CDR3 length: 14 amino acids. From germline, CDR1 is SSHAT and CDR2 FNYEAQ (reference sequence). In DNA, the CDR3 is TGTGCCAGCAGCCTTCGGGGGCGCCAAGAGACCCAGTACTTC. It specifies CASSLRGRQETQYF.

About this clone: Only one base separates this from a far larger clonotype, so it likely reflects a read error. J is TRBJ2-1 and V is TRBV7-4, with 7 bases that match TRBD1. The length of the CDR3 is 14 residues. Per the germline V gene, CDR1 is SGHVT and CDR2 is SQSDAQ. With 6 bases clipped from V and 2 bases from J, the junction kept 4 bases outside the gene matches. Here the CDR3 DNA reads TGTGCCAGCAGGACAGGGAATCCCTACAATGAGCAGTTCTTC. Translated: CASRTGNPYNEQFF.

The genes are TRBV11-2 and TRBJ1-4; no clear D. The CDR3 contains 15 residues. CDR1 is SGHAT and CDR2 is FQNNGV in the germline V gene. The germline V and J ends were trimmed by 4 bases and 0 bases, with 9 bases remaining between them. Here the CDR3 reads CASSYQLATNEKLFF. The CDR3 DNA follows: TGTGCCAGCAGCTATCAGCTCGCAACTAATGAAAAACTGTTTTTT. Supplemented by reference TRBV11-2 and TRBJ1-4, the full variable domain reads EAGVAQSPRYKIIEKRQSVAFWCNPISGHATLYWYQQILGQGPKLLIQFQNNGVVDDSQLPKDRFSAERLKGVDSTLKIQPAKLEDSAVYLCASSYQLATNEKLFFGSGTQLSVL.

The chain joins TRBV11-3 to TRBJ2-7; TRBD2 is a possible D gene (5 bases). The CDR3 covers 16 residues. The germline V gene encodes CDR1 SGHNT and CDR2 YENEEA. The V gene lost 5 bases and the J gene lost 2 bases, with 19 bases spanning the gap. The CDR3 spells CASSVAGLGGAYEQYF. CDR3 nucleotides: TGTGCCAGCAGCGTAGCCGGACTGGGCGGAGCCTACGAGCAGTACTTC.

The chain recombines TRBV7-9 with TRBJ1-3, with D perhaps matching TRBD1 (6 bases). The germline V and J ends were trimmed by 4 bases and 4 bases, with 26 bases remaining between them. Germline CDR1 and CDR2: SEHNR and FQNEAQ (reference sequence). The CDR3 is 19 amino acids. The CDR3 loop is CASSSSQAGVPSRGNTIYF. Here the CDR3 DNA reads TGTGCCAGCAGCTCTTCCCAGGCAGGGGTCCCTTCTAGAGGAAACACCATATATTTT.

The chain couples TRBV6-5 to TRBJ1-2; tentative D call: TRBD1 (5 bases). The length of the CDR3 is 14 residues. The V gene lost 4 bases and the J gene lost 5 bases, with 14 bases spanning the gap. Germline V gives CDR1 MNHEY, CDR2 SVGAGI. The CDR3 spells CASSSTQGGYGYTF. In DNA, the CDR3 is TGTGCCAGCAGTTCCACTCAGGGAGGATATGGCTACACCTTC.

The J gene is TRBJ2-7, the V gene TRBV6-1; tentatively, D is TRBD1 or TRBD2 (6 bases each). The CDR3 contains 17 residues. Germline loops: CDR1 MNHNS, CDR2 SASEGT. V shed 2 bases and J shed 5 bases, with 22 bases lying between them. CDR3 bases: TGTGCCAGCAGTGAAAGGGGGTCGCTACCACCGGGGGACGAGCAGTACTTC. Translated, it gives CASSERGSLPPGDEQYF.

This clone was detected only once. This chain connects TRBV9 to TRBJ1-1; D uncertain. The ends were cut back, 0 bases at V and 6 bases at J, with 9 bases in the middle. CDR1 is SGDLS and CDR2 is YYNGEE in the germline V gene. This CDR3 region has 13 residues. In DNA, the CDR3 is TGTGCCAGCAGCGTAGGAGGGATCGCTGAAGCTTTCTTT. It specifies CASSVGGIAEAFF.

J is TRBJ2-3 and V is TRBV4-3, with D perhaps TRBD1 (5 bases). Germline-derived CDR1 and CDR2 are LGHNA and YSLEER. The CDR3 consists of 15 residues. V dropped 0 bases and J dropped 1 base, with 8 bases sitting between them. This CDR3 reads CASSQDRVGTDTQYF. The CDR3 DNA reads TGCGCCAGCAGCCAAGACAGGGTGGGCACAGATACGCAGTATTTT.

The chain has TRBV5-6 and TRBJ2-1; D not certain. The CDR3 is made up of 11 amino acids. Trimming removed 0 bases from V and 10 bases from J, with 5 bases in between. CDR1 is SGHDT and CDR2 is YYEEEE in the germline V gene. Here the CDR3 reads CASSLAREQFF. The DNA for the CDR3 is TGTGCCAGCAGCTTGGCGAGGGAGCAGTTCTTC.

The chain uses TRBV7-8 and TRBJ2-3; 10 bases are shared with TRBD2. This CDR3 spans 15 amino acids. The V segment lost 2 bases and the J segment 7 bases; nucleotides outside the gene matches: 6. Per germline, CDR1 SGHVS and CDR2 FQNEAQ. This chain's CDR3 is CASSLTELAGYTQYF. The DNA for the CDR3 is TGTGCCAGCAGCTTAACAGAACTAGCGGGGTATACGCAGTATTTT.

The chain is built from TRBV11-2 and TRBJ2-1, with 13 positions matching TRBD2. V lost 6 bases, J lost 4 bases, and 0 bases stayed unmatched. Germline V lookup: CDR1 SGHAT, CDR2 FQNNGV. CDR3 length: 14 amino acids. The CDR3 loop is CASRLAGGYNEQFF. Written as DNA, the CDR3 is TGTGCCAGCAGACTAGCGGGGGGGTACAATGAGCAGTTCTTC. Full variable domain (outside the CDR3, taken from reference TRBV11-2 and TRBJ2-1): EAGVAQSPRYKIIEKRQSVAFWCNPISGHATLYWYQQILGQGPKLLIQFQNNGVVDDSQLPKDRFSAERLKGVDSTLKIQPAKLEDSAVYLCASRLAGGYNEQFFGPGTRLTVL.

The chain combines TRBV9 with TRBJ2-1; the D is unclear. The CDR3 consists of 12 residues. V lost 3 bases and J lost 8, with 9 bases in between. From germline, CDR1 is SGDLS and CDR2 YYNGEE. CDR3: CASSGMGYEQFF. As DNA, the CDR3 is TGTGCCAGCAGCGGGATGGGATATGAGCAGTTCTTC.